This record concerns one T cell receptor beta chain sequence. The junction had 5 bases not matched to a gene; V was cut back by 2 bases and J by 6 bases. Germline assignment: CDR1 MNHEY and CDR2 SMNVEV (reference sequence). The CDR3 has 14 residues. The source of the sample is a study of cytomegalovirus exposure and HLA in healthy donors. A multiplex PCR was run with 60 Vbeta primers and 13 Jbeta primers. The table came from immunoSEQ multiplex PCR; TCRdb's copy has only in-frame clones and leaves some out. The repertoire consists of 100,000 to 150,000 clones, with about 74% occurring once and the leading ten covering 4% to 4.5%.

The sequence was obtained from a woman in her forties or fifties in good health and CMV-seropositive. This rearrangement joins TRBV27 to TRBJ2-7, with 9 bases identical to TRBD2. Sequenced: PBMCs. CDR3 residues: CASSLAGGLCEQYF. The CDR3 bases are TGTGCCAGCAGTTTAGCGGGGGGGCTTTGCGAGCAGTACTTC.